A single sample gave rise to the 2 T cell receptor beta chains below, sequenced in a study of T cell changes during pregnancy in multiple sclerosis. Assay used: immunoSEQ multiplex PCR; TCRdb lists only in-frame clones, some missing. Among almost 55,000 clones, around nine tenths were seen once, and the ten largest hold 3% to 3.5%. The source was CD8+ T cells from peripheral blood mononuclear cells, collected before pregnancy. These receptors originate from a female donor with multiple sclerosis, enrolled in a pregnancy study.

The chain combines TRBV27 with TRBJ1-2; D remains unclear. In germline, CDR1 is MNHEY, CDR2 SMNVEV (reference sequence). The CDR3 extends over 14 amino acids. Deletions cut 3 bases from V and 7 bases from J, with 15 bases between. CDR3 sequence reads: CASSFGMGSSGYTF. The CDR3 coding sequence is TGTGCCAGCAGTTTCGGGATGGGGTCGAGTGGCTACACCTTC.

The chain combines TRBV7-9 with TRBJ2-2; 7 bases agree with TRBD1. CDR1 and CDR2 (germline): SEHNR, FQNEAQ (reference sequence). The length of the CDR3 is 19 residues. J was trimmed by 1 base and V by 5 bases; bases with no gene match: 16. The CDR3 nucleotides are TGTGCCAGCAGCCCGACTTTCACTCCGGGACAGCTGAACACCGGGGAGCTGTTTTTT. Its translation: CASSPTFTPGQLNTGELFF.